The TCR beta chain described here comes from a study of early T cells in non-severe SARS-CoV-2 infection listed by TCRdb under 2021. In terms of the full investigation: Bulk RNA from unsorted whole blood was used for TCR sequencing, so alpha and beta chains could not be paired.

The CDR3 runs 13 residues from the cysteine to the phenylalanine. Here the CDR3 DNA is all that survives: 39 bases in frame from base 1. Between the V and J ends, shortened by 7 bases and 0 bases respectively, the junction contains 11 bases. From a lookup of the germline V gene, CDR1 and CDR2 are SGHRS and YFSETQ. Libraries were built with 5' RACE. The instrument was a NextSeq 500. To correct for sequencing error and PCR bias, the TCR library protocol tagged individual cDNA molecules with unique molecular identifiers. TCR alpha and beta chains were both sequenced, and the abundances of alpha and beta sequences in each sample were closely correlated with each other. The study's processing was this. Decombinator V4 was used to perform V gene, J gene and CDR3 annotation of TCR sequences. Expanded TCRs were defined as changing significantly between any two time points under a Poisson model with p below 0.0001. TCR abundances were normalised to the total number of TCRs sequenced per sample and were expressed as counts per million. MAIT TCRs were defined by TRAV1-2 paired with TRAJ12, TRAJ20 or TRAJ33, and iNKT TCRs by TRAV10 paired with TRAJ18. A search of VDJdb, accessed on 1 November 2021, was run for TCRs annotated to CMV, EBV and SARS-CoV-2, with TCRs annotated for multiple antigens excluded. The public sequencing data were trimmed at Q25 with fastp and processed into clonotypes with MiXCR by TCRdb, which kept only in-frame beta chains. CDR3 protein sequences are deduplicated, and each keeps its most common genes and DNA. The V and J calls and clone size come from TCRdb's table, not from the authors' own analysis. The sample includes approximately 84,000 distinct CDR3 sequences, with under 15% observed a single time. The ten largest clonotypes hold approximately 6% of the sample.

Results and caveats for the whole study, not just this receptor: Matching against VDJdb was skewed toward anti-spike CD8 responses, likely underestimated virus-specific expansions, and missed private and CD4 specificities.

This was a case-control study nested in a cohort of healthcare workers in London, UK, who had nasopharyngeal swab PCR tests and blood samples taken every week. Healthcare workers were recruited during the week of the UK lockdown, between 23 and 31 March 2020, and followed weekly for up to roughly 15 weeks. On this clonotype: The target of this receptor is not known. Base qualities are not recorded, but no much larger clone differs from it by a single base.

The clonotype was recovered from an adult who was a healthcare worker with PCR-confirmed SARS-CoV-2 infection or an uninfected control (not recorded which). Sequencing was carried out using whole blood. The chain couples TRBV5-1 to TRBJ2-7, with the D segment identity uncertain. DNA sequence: TGCGCCAGCTCCCAAGGATACTCCTACGAGCAGTACTTC. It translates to CASSQGYSYEQYF.